The T cell receptor (beta chain) under discussion was sequenced for a study of shared clonotypes between healthy human individuals. The donors, all of them Caucasian adults, lived in Nashville, Tennessee. For each subset, genomic DNA was distributed in equal portions over several immunoSEQ plates. Assay used: immunoSEQ multiplex PCR; TCRdb lists only in-frame clones, some missing. The table has about 1.5 million clones, approximately 98% seen once. On this clone: The antigen remains undetermined.

Notes on the study in general: Naive subsets usually exceeded memory subsets in estimated richness. Sampling covered blood only; tissue repertoires likely differ.

Trimming shortened V by 7 bases and J by 7 bases, and 16 bases separated the two germline ends. Germline V gives CDR1 SNHLY, CDR2 FYNNEI. This CDR3 is built from 13 residues. This chain links TRBV2 with TRBJ1-1, with D perhaps TRBD1 (6 bases). The TCR comes from a man aged 30 to 45 in good health. Sequenced material: naive CD4+ T cells sorted from blood. Specified subset: CD45RA+ positively selected. The CDR3 is CASTYTGWGEAFF. CDR3 nucleotide sequence: TGTGCCAGCACTTATACAGGGTGGGGTGAAGCTTTCTTT.